Sequencing of this T cell receptor (beta chain) was carried out in a study of post-analysis software for immune sequencing data. Regarding the study as a whole: TRBV5-6, TRBV5-1 and TRBV20-1 were among several TRBV segments more frequent in patients than controls.

CDR3 length: 13 amino acids. Trimming took 0 bases from V and 8 from J, leaving 10 bases between them. Germline V gene lookup returns CDR1 MNHEY and CDR2 SMNVEV (reference sequence). Unique molecular identifiers were present in the TCR beta cDNA libraries. MiXCR, run by TCRdb on the PCR reads, gives a single entry per CDR3 protein. The sample consists of 450,000 to 700,000 distinct CDR3 sequences, around 40% of them appearing once. Regarding this clonotype: The antigen is not known.

Source material: blood. The TCR was taken from a girl between 5 and 17 years old with multiple sclerosis. The chain couples TRBV27 to TRBJ1-2; D gene ambiguous. DNA of the CDR3: TGTGCCAGCAGTTTATCTCAGGATAGGGGCTACACCTTC. Translated: CASSLSQDRGYTF.